The 10 T cell receptor beta chains listed next were all sequenced from one sample in a study of blood T cell repertoires in COVID-19. Profiling relied on immunoSEQ multiplex PCR, and the TCRdb table lists in-frame clones only, not all of them. The sample carries some 150,000 clones, over 80% recorded once. The material sequenced was peripheral blood. These receptor sequences come from a man aged 50 to 59 with active COVID-19.

The V gene is TRBV19, the J gene TRBJ2-3; 11 nucleotides line up with TRBD2. Germline assignment: CDR1 LNHDA and CDR2 SQIVND (reference sequence). J was trimmed by 2 bases and V by 4 bases; bases with no gene match: 5. CDR3 length: 16 amino acids. This chain's CDR3 is CASSTALAGATDTQYF. CDR3 nucleotide sequence: TGTGCCAGTAGTACCGCACTAGCGGGAGCCACAGATACGCAGTATTTT.

V gene TRBV6-6 combines with J gene TRBJ2-7; D perhaps matches TRBD2 (6 bases). V was shortened by 11 bases and J by 2 bases, with 16 bases between the two germline ends. The CDR3 sequence is 13 residues long. Germline CDR1 MNHNY, CDR2 SVGAGI (reference sequence). In nucleotides, the CDR3 is TGTGCCGTCGCAAGGGAGGCTACCTACGAGCAGTACTTC. Translation gives CAVAREATYEQYF.

The genes are TRBV5-6 and TRBJ1-2; possible D gene TRBD1, 6 bases. Trimming left V 2 bases short and J 4 bases short, with 12 bases between. The CDR3 is 14 amino acids. CDR1 is SGHDT, CDR2 YYEEEE, per germline. CDR3 protein: CASSFGGFSYGYTF. The CDR3 DNA follows: TGTGCCAGCAGCTTTGGGGGCTTTAGCTATGGCTACACCTTC.

The chain links TRBV4-1 to TRBJ2-1, with TRBD2 as a possible D gene (5 bases). V lost 1 base to trimming and J lost 2 bases, with 21 bases between them. CDR1 MGHRA and CDR2 YSYEKL come from the germline V gene. CDR3 length: 19 residues. DNA for the CDR3: TGCGCCAGCAGCCAAGCATCCCTTCTGCGGGCCCGGACCTACAATGAGCAGTTCTTC. It specifies CASSQASLLRARTYNEQFF.

This clone was detected only once. This rearrangement joins TRBV27 to TRBJ1-5, with D unclear. Germline lookup yields CDR1 MNHEY and CDR2 SMNVEV (reference sequence). V dropped 5 bases and J dropped 6 bases, with 8 bases sitting between them. CDR3 length equals 12 residues. The chain's CDR3 is CASSPPGQPQHF. CDR3 DNA sequence: TGTGCCAGCAGTCCCCCCGGTCAGCCCCAGCATTTT.

This rearrangement joins TRBV7-2 to TRBJ2-3, with D unresolved. The germline gives CDR1 SGHTA, CDR2 FQGNSA. The CDR3 extends over 15 amino acids. V was cut by 2 bases and J by 0 bases, with 9 bases left in between. The CDR3 DNA reads as TGTGCCAGCAGCTTATTCTCCACTAGCACAGATACGCAGTATTTT. It is translated as CASSLFSTSTDTQYF.

This rearrangement joins TRBV7-9 to TRBJ2-7; 8 nucleotides line up with TRBD1. Trimming removed 5 bases from V and 12 bases from J; junction bases left unmatched: 12. This CDR3 contains 13 residues. The germline CDR1 and CDR2 sequences are SEHNR and FQNEAQ (reference sequence). CDR3 sequence: CASSPSHQGARYF. The CDR3 coding sequence is TGTGCCAGCAGCCCGAGCCATCAGGGGGCAAGGTACTTC.

The chain couples TRBV10-3 to TRBJ2-7; TRBD2 agrees at 11 bases. The CDR3 has 17 amino acids. Germline V gene sequence: CDR1 ENHRY, CDR2 SYGVKD. V shed 2 bases and J 3 bases; nucleotides not matched to a gene: 9. The CDR3, as DNA: TGTGCCATCAGTGAGATTGTGGCTAGCGGGGGGTACTACGAGCAGTACTTC. Translation gives CAISEIVASGGYYEQYF.

The rearrangement links TRBV6-5 to TRBJ2-5; TRBD2 is a possible D gene (5 bases). Germline CDR1 and CDR2: MNHEY and SVGAGI. V lost 7 bases to trimming and J lost 5 bases, with 17 bases between them. This CDR3 region has 14 residues. CDR3 protein: CASTAGRSGETQYF. The CDR3 DNA sequence: TGTGCCAGCACTGCAGGACGGTCGGGGGAGACCCAGTACTTC.

The rearrangement joins TRBV5-5 to TRBJ1-1; 7 bases agree with TRBD1. CDR1 is SGHKS and CDR2 is YYEKEE in the germline V gene (reference sequence). Trimming removed 4 bases from V and 11 bases from J; junction bases left unmatched: 8. The CDR3 has 12 residues. The CDR3 spells CASSLLGTEAFF. CDR3 sequence (DNA): TGTGCCAGCAGCCTACTGGGGACAGAGGCTTTCTTT.